The 13 T cell receptor beta chains below were found in one sample sequenced in a study of blood T cell repertoires in COVID-19. Generated by immunoSEQ multiplex PCR, the TCRdb table keeps only in-frame clones and is missing some. This table has roughly 43,000 clones, around 87% appearing once. Sequences were obtained from peripheral blood. The origin of the receptors is a human donor in a cohort sampled during active COVID-19.

This chain connects TRBV7-8 to TRBJ1-2; D is unresolved. CDR1 is SGHVS and CDR2 is FQNEAQ in the germline V gene. There are 12 residues in the CDR3. Between the trimmed V and J ends, which lost 1 base and 8 bases, there was a span of 8 bases. CDR3 sequence reads: CASSLGHGGYTF. DNA for the CDR3: TGTGCCAGCAGCTTAGGACATGGAGGCTACACCTTC.

This clone occurred a few times. The chain uses TRBV6-6 and TRBJ2-1, with 12 bases matching TRBD2. With 0 bases clipped from V and 7 bases from J, the junction kept 4 bases outside the gene matches. The CDR3 consists of 16 residues. Germline CDR1 and CDR2: MNHNY and SVGAGI (reference sequence). As DNA, the CDR3 is TGTGCCAGCAGTTACTCGTCGCTAGCGGGGGGGAATGAGCAGTTCTTC. This translates into CASSYSSLAGGNEQFF.

This sequence joins TRBV15 and TRBJ2-7, with a tentative D call TRBD1 (6 bases). V dropped 4 bases and J dropped 2 bases, with 21 bases sitting between them. The CDR3 extends over 17 amino acids. Per the germline V gene, CDR1 is LNHNV and CDR2 is YYDKDF (reference sequence). The CDR3 nucleotides read TGTGCCACCAGCAATCCTGCCAAGGACAGTCCCCCCTACGAGCAGTACTTC. Encoded protein: CATSNPAKDSPPYEQYF.

V gene TRBV6-4 combines with J gene TRBJ1-1, with TRBD1 as a possible D gene (6 bases). Germline CDR1 MRHNA, CDR2 SNTAGT. The CDR3 length is 13 residues. Deletions cut 5 bases from V and 3 bases from J, with 10 bases between. In DNA form, the CDR3 reads TGTGCCAGCAGTCAGGGGCGAGACACTGAAGCTTTCTTT. As protein: CASSQGRDTEAFF.

This clone was picked up a small number of times. J is TRBJ2-7 and V is TRBV7-3; weak D call: TRBD1 (6 bases). The CDR3 extends over 13 amino acids. Germline lookup yields CDR1 SGHTA and CDR2 FQGTGA. Trimming stripped 6 bases from V and 5 bases from J, with 14 bases between. CDR3: CASSRDTTDEQYF. The CDR3 DNA follows: TGTGCCAGCAGTCGGGACACGACGGACGAGCAGTACTTC.

This chain joins TRBV21-1 and TRBJ2-1; TRBD2, the D gene given by the table, was not confirmed from the DNA. TRBV21-1 is tagged as a pseudogene. This CDR3 has 12 amino acids. Here the CDR3 reads CARGGLAVEQFF. Here the CDR3 DNA reads TGTGCCAGGGGAGGACTAGCGGTTGAGCAGTTCTTC.

This clone was counted a single time. The chain has TRBV2 and TRBJ1-6; D is perhaps TRBD1 (6 bases). Germline V CDR1 and CDR2: SNHLY, FYNNEI. CDR3 length: 15 amino acids. The V and J ends lost 6 bases and 9 bases respectively, with 18 bases between them. The CDR3 protein is CASRKRQESTSPLHF. CDR3 in DNA: TGTGCCAGCAGGAAGAGACAGGAGTCCACTTCACCCCTCCACTTT.

The chain combines TRBV7-9 with TRBJ1-1, with no clear D. Per the germline V gene, CDR1 is SEHNR and CDR2 is FQNEAQ (reference sequence). Trimming removed 5 bases at V and 8 bases at J, with 15 bases between. The CDR3 has 13 amino acids. Written as DNA, the CDR3 is TGTGCCAGCAGCCGATCGGTGGCGAGGGAAGCTTTCTTT. Its protein product is CASSRSVAREAFF. Using reference TRBV7-9 and TRBJ1-1 for the parts outside the CDR3, the full variable domain is DTGVSQNPRHKITKRGQNVTFRCDPISEHNRLYWYRQTLGQGPEFLTYFQNEAQLEKSRLLSDRFSAERPKGSFSTLEIQRTEQGDSAMYLCASSRSVAREAFFGQGTRLTVV.

The gene calls are TRBV7-2 and TRBJ2-1; TRBD2 matches at 8 bases. Germline V gives CDR1 SGHTA, CDR2 FQGNSA. There are 17 residues in the CDR3. The V and J ends lost 1 base and 2 bases, in that order; junction bases with no gene match: 7. The CDR3 sequence is CASSLVALAAAYNEQFF. Written as DNA, the CDR3 is TGTGCCAGCAGCTTAGTGGCACTAGCGGCAGCCTACAATGAGCAGTTCTTC.

The rearrangement joins TRBV5-6 to TRBJ2-2; 7 bases line up with TRBD2. The CDR3 length is 18 residues. Germline V CDR1 and CDR2: SGHDT, YYEEEE. J gave up 3 bases and V 3 bases, and 14 bases lay outside the gene matches. In nucleotides, the CDR3 is TGTGCCAGCAGCTCTCCTACTTGGAGGGGAGGGCACACCGGGGAGCTGTTTTTT. Its translation: CASSSPTWRGGHTGELFF.

This clone was seen once. This rearrangement joins TRBV19 to TRBJ1-5; 8 bases are shared with TRBD1. V shed 6 bases, J shed 3 bases, and the junction held 7 bases outside the gene matches. Germline V lookup: CDR1 LNHDA, CDR2 SQIVND (reference sequence). The CDR3 runs 15 residues. The DNA for the CDR3 is TGTGCCAGTAGGGACAGGGCTTTTAACAATCAGCCCCAGCATTTT. It translates to CASRDRAFNNQPQHF.

CDR3 loop: CASSSTGSYEQYF. For the CDR3, the DNA is TGTGCCAGCAGTTCGACAGGGTCCTACGAGCAGTACTTC. The V call is TRBV28, the J call TRBJ2-7; 7 bases agree with TRBD1. Unmatched junction bases numbered 1, after V lost 4 bases and J lost 1 base. Germline CDR1 reads MDHEN; CDR2 reads SYDVKM. There are 13 residues in the CDR3.

This chain links TRBV9 with TRBJ2-3; D is unclear. V gave up 3 bases and J gave up 1 base, with 9 bases separating them. The CDR3 runs 14 residues. Germline-derived CDR1 and CDR2 are SGDLS and YYNGEE. The CDR3 region has the DNA TGTGCCAGCAGCGCATCGGCGGGCACAGATACGCAGTATTTT. Translating it yields CASSASAGTDTQYF.